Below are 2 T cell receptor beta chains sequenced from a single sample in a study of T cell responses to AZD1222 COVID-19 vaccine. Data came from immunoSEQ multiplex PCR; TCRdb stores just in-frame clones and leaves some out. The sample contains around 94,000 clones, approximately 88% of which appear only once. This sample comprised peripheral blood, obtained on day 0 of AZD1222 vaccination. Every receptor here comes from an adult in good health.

The CDR3 here is CASSLDGVREPQHF. DNA for the CDR3: TGCGCCAGCAGCTTGGATGGGGTAAGGGAGCCCCAGCATTTT. This sequence joins TRBV5-1 and TRBJ1-5; D uncertain. Trimming removed 0 bases at V and 8 bases at J, with 12 bases between. Per the germline V gene, CDR1 is SGHRS and CDR2 is YFSETQ. The length of the CDR3 is 14 residues.

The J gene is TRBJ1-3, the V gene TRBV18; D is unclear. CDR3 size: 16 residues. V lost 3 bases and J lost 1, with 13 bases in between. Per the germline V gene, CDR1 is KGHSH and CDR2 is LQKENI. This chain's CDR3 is CASSPNGPLSGNTIYF. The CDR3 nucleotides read TGTGCCAGCTCACCGAATGGGCCCCTTTCTGGAAACACCATATATTTT.